This passage covers 27 T cell receptor beta chains from one sample sequenced in a study of cytomegalovirus exposure and HLA in healthy donors. A multiplex PCR was run with 60 Vbeta primers and 13 Jbeta primers. Sequencing used immunoSEQ multiplex PCR; TCRdb keeps in-frame clones, though not all of them. The sample carries approximately 150,000 clones, 60% to 80% recorded once. The sample comprised PBMCs. The receptors shown here come from a male donor in good health and CMV-seronegative.

The chain recombines TRBV19 with TRBJ2-6, with 8 bases lining up with TRBD1. Germline CDR1 LNHDA, CDR2 SQIVND (reference sequence). V shed 8 bases, J shed 0 bases, and the junction held 12 bases outside the gene matches. There are 18 residues in the CDR3. DNA for the CDR3: TGTGCCAGTCACCCCTCTCAGGGGGCTGCCTCTGGGGCCAACGTCCTGACTTTC. The encoded protein is CASHPSQGAASGANVLTF.

The chain carries TRBV6-5 and TRBJ2-7; D not certain. Looked up from germline, CDR1 is MNHEY and CDR2 is SVGAGI. The CDR3 sequence is 15 residues long. The V end was cut by 0 bases, the J end by 2 bases, with 11 bases between. CDR3 loop: CASSYSIQTTYEQYF. DNA for the CDR3: TGTGCCAGCAGTTACTCGATACAGACAACCTACGAGCAGTACTTC.

Only one count was recorded for this clone. This sequence joins TRBV27 and TRBJ2-5; 7 bases are shared with TRBD1. CDR3 length: 16 residues. Germline V gene data show CDR1 as MNHEY and CDR2 as SMNVEV (reference sequence). Trimming removed 6 bases from V and 4 bases from J; junction bases left unmatched: 14. The CDR3, as DNA: TGTGCCAGCAGCCCCCTCGACAGGGTCGGAAGAGAGACCCAGTACTTC. Translated, it gives CASSPLDRVGRETQYF.

The rearrangement joins TRBV19 to TRBJ2-7, with D uncertain. The V end lost 5 bases, the J end lost 5 bases, and 13 bases lay between the germline ends. The CDR3 runs 13 residues. Germline assignment: CDR1 LNHDA and CDR2 SQIVND (reference sequence). The CDR3 here is CASSVRELDEQYF. Written as DNA, the CDR3 is TGTGCCAGTAGTGTCCGAGAATTGGACGAGCAGTACTTC.

The chain links TRBV11-1 to TRBJ2-5, with 8 bases matching TRBD2. CDR1 is SGHAT and CDR2 is FQDESV in the germline V gene (reference sequence). The CDR3 totals 14 residues. V was pared by 6 bases and J by 7 bases, with 10 bases of the junction left unmatched. This CDR3 reads CASRFGTSTSTQYF. The CDR3 nucleotides read TGTGCCAGCAGATTTGGGACTAGTACATCGACCCAGTACTTC.

This clone was counted only a few times. The chain couples TRBV5-8 to TRBJ2-1; 8 nucleotides match TRBD1. J was trimmed by 4 bases and V by 0 bases; bases with no gene match: 6. Germline CDR1 SGHTS, CDR2 YDEGEE. The CDR3 sequence is 16 residues long. CDR3 sequence (DNA): TGTGCCAGCAGCTTGGCCGGCAGGGGGCTTTACAATGAGCAGTTCTTC. Encoded protein: CASSLAGRGLYNEQFF.

V is TRBV4-3 and J is TRBJ2-3; 13 nucleotides match TRBD2. Germline V CDR1 and CDR2: LGHNA, YSLEER. The CDR3 extends over 17 amino acids. Unmatched junction bases numbered 8, after V lost 4 bases and J lost 4 bases. The CDR3 coding sequence is TGCGCCAGCAGCCTGGGACTAGCGGGATCCCCGGCAGATACGCAGTATTTT. Its translation is CASSLGLAGSPADTQYF.

This clone has only a few counts. V is TRBV2 and J is TRBJ1-6, with 7 nucleotides matching TRBD1. From germline, CDR1 is SNHLY and CDR2 FYNNEI. This CDR3 comprises 16 residues. With V trimmed by 1 base and J by 8 bases, 8 bases remained unmatched. CDR3 region: CASSEGNRGSDSPLHF. CDR3 bases: TGTGCCAGCAGTGAAGGAAACAGGGGATCAGATTCACCCCTCCACTTT.

This chain connects TRBV14 to TRBJ1-1; D possibly corresponds to TRBD1 (5 bases). The CDR3 contains 13 residues. Germline V CDR1 and CDR2: SGHDN, FVKESK. Trimming removed 2 bases from V and 8 bases from J, with 12 bases in between. CDR3 in DNA: TGTGCCAGCAGCCAACAGGGCACCACAGAAGCTTTCTTT. Translation: CASSQQGTTEAFF.

The CDR3 reads CASSSSQGASTEAFF. CDR3 DNA: TGTGCCAGCAGCTCTTCACAGGGGGCGTCCACTGAAGCTTTCTTT. The gene calls are TRBV7-6 and TRBJ1-1, with 9 positions matching TRBD1. The V gene end was trimmed by 4 bases and the J gene end by 4 bases; junction bases not matched to a gene: 7. CDR1 is SGHVS, CDR2 FNYEAQ, per germline. The CDR3 loop spans 15 amino acids.

This chain links TRBV18 with TRBJ2-1; TRBD2 aligns across 9 bases. The CDR3 has 21 amino acids. The V gene end was trimmed by 3 bases and the J gene end by 2 bases; junction bases not matched to a gene: 20. Germline CDR1 is KGHSH and CDR2 is LQKENI. In DNA form, the CDR3 reads TGTGCCAGCTCACCTGTGACCTCGCGGGAGGGCCTTTCGTCACCCTACAATGAGCAGTTCTTC. Translated, it gives CASSPVTSREGLSSPYNEQFF.

CDR3 sequence (DNA): TGTGCCATCAGTGACAGGGGCCCCACAGATACGCAGTATTTT. It is translated as CAISDRGPTDTQYF. J is TRBJ2-3 and V is TRBV10-3; D perhaps matches TRBD1 (6 bases). The CDR3 extends over 14 amino acids. Germline loops: CDR1 ENHRY, CDR2 SYGVKD. V dropped 3 bases and J dropped 2 bases, with 9 bases sitting between them.

This chain links TRBV29-1 with TRBJ2-1, with D possibly TRBD1 on 6 matching bases. This CDR3 spans 15 amino acids. CDR1 is SQVTM and CDR2 is ANQGSEA in the germline V gene. Between the trimmed V and J ends, which lost 0 bases and 8 bases, there was a span of 17 bases. In nucleotides, the CDR3 is TGCAGCGTTGAAGATCAAGTGGGGGCTAGGGATGAGCAGTTCTTC. Translating it yields CSVEDQVGARDEQFF.

This clone appeared a few times. J is TRBJ1-1 and V is TRBV7-2; D perhaps matches TRBD1 (6 bases). The V end was cut by 4 bases, the J end by 3 bases, with 9 bases between. CDR3 length: 13 residues. The germline CDR1 and CDR2 sequences are SGHTA and FQGNSA. The CDR3 sequence is CASSSQGYTEAFF. The DNA of the CDR3 is TGTGCCAGCAGCTCCCAGGGGTACACTGAAGCTTTCTTT. The full variable domain, completed using reference TRBV7-2 and TRBJ1-1, is GAGVSQSPSNKVTEKGKDVELRCDPISGHTALYWYRQSLGQGLEFLIYFQGNSAPDKSGLPSDRFSAERTGGSVSTLTIQRTQQEDSAVYLCASSSQGYTEAFFGQGTRLTVV.

The chain is built from TRBV7-9 and TRBJ1-2; maybe TRBD1 (6 bases). This CDR3 is 14 amino acids long. The V end was cut by 8 bases, the J end by 8 bases, with 21 bases between. Germline V gene sequence: CDR1 SEHNR, CDR2 FQNEAQ (reference sequence). The CDR3 coding sequence is TGTGCCAGCGGTTCTTCGGGGGGGCTTGGAGGCTACACCTTC. Its protein product is CASGSSGGLGGYTF.

The chain recombines TRBV4-1 with TRBJ1-5, with D tentatively TRBD1 (5 bases). Germline CDR1 and CDR2: MGHRA and YSYEKL. Trimming removed 1 base at V and 5 bases at J, with 15 bases between. The CDR3 is made up of 16 amino acids. The CDR3 nucleotides are TGCGCCAGCAGCCAAGGGGGACTGAGAATAGATCAGCCCCAGCATTTT. It yields the protein CASSQGGLRIDQPQHF.

This chain connects TRBV5-1 to TRBJ2-1, with 10 bases aligning to TRBD2. Germline V lookup: CDR1 SGHRS, CDR2 YFSETQ. The CDR3 is 15 residues long. V lost 10 bases and J lost 3; bases outside the gene matches: 10. This CDR3 is CASWEREGFYNEQFF. The DNA of the CDR3 is TGCGCCTCTTGGGAGCGGGAGGGTTTCTACAATGAGCAGTTCTTC.

The chain recombines TRBV6-6 with TRBJ2-5, with 7 bases aligning to TRBD2. Germline CDR1 reads MNHNY; CDR2 reads SVGAGI (reference sequence). Germline trimming cut 2 bases from V and 4 bases from J; bases unmatched to any gene: 1. The CDR3 length is 13 residues. The CDR3 sequence is CASSYPGGETQYF. CDR3 in DNA: TGTGCCAGCAGTTACCCGGGGGGAGAGACCCAGTACTTC.

This rearrangement joins TRBV11-2 to TRBJ2-5, with D maybe TRBD1 (6 bases). The J call may be mistaken, given a closer DNA end match to TRBJ2-7. The CDR3 length is 16 residues. Looked up from germline, CDR1 is SGHAT and CDR2 is FQNNGV. CDR3 in amino acids: CASSLDGTYSPYEQYF. CDR3 nucleotide sequence: TGTGCCAGCAGCTTAGACGGGACATACAGTCCCTACGAGCAGTACTTC.

The V and J genes are TRBV9 and TRBJ2-3; TRBD2 matches 7 bases. This CDR3 spans 15 amino acids. Trimming took 4 bases from V and 4 from J; bases not matched to a gene: 9. Germline CDR1 is SGDLS and CDR2 is YYNGEE. DNA for the CDR3: TGTGCCAGCAGCCCGCAAGTAGCGGGCGCAGATACGCAGTATTTT. Translation: CASSPQVAGADTQYF.

J is TRBJ2-4 and V is TRBV11-2, with 7 bases aligning to TRBD1. V shed 5 bases, J shed 6 bases, and the junction held 4 bases outside the gene matches. CDR3 length: 13 residues. Germline V gene data show CDR1 as SGHAT and CDR2 as FQNNGV. The CDR3 nucleotides are TGTGCCAGCAGCACCCGACAGGGAAACATTCAGTACTTC. Amino acid sequence: CASSTRQGNIQYF.

The chain links TRBV6-5 to TRBJ1-1; D is undetermined. CDR1 is MNHEY and CDR2 is SVGAGI in the germline V gene. V gave up 0 bases and J gave up 4 bases, with 12 bases separating them. This CDR3 is built from 15 residues. The CDR3 sequence is CASSYSGGRGTEAFF. The CDR3 DNA follows: TGTGCCAGCAGTTACTCGGGAGGCCGTGGCACTGAAGCTTTCTTT.

DNA of the CDR3: TGTGCCAGTAGCAGACAAGGGACTAGCGGGCCCTACAATGAGCAGTTCTTC. This sequence encodes CASSRQGTSGPYNEQFF. The rearrangement uses TRBV19 and TRBJ2-1, with TRBD2 matching over 12 bases. The CDR3 length is 17 residues. Looked up from germline, CDR1 is LNHDA and CDR2 is SQIVND (reference sequence). J lost 2 bases, V lost 6 bases, and 8 bases had no gene match.

The V call is TRBV2, the J call TRBJ1-2; no clear D gene. Germline CDR1 is SNHLY and CDR2 is FYNNEI. The CDR3 has 13 amino acids. V lost 6 bases, J lost 2 bases, and 10 bases lay in between. The CDR3 nucleotides are TGTGCCAGCAGCAACCCAGGAAACTATGGCTACACCTTC. Protein product: CASSNPGNYGYTF.

The chain carries TRBV4-2 and TRBJ2-7, with TRBD2 matching over 10 bases. The CDR3 totals 16 residues. CDR1 LGHNA and CDR2 YNFKEQ come from the germline V gene. Trimming at V came to 4 bases and at J to 0 bases, leaving 6 bases not matched to a gene. CDR3 nucleotides: TGTGCCAGCAGCCCTACTAGCGGGGATAGCTCCTACGAGCAGTACTTC. This gives the protein CASSPTSGDSSYEQYF.

This clone appeared a few times. Written as DNA, the CDR3 is TGTGCCAGCAGTCCCGGGGGTTACCAAGAGACCCAGTACTTC. Protein sequence: CASSPGGYQETQYF. The chain couples TRBV7-3 to TRBJ2-5, with a possible D match to TRBD2 (6 bases). Per the germline V gene, CDR1 is SGHTA and CDR2 is FQGTGA. The CDR3 sequence is 14 residues long. The ends were cut back, 6 bases at V and 0 bases at J, with 11 bases in the middle.

The chain combines TRBV7-2 with TRBJ1-2; no firm D call. The CDR3 spans 13 residues. Trimming removed 2 bases from V and 1 base from J, with 5 bases in between. The germline V gene has CDR1 SGHTA and CDR2 FQGNSA. In DNA form, the CDR3 reads TGTGCCAGCAGCTTAATGAGTAACTATGGCTACACCTTC. It specifies CASSLMSNYGYTF.